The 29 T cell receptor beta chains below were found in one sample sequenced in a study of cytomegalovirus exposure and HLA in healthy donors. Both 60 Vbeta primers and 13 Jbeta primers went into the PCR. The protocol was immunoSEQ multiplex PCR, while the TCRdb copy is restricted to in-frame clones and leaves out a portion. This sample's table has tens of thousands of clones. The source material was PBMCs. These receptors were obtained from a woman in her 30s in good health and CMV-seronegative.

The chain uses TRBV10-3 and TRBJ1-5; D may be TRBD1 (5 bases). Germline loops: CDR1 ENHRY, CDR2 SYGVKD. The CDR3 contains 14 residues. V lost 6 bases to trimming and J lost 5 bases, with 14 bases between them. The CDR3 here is CAIRATEPHQPQHF. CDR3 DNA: TGTGCCATCAGGGCGACAGAGCCCCATCAGCCCCAGCATTTT.

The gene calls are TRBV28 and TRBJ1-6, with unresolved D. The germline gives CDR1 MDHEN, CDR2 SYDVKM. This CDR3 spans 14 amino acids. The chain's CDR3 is CATLPGGQDSPLHF. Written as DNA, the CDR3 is TGTGCGACTCTCCCGGGAGGCCAAGATTCACCCCTCCACTTT.

The CDR3 reads CASSTQSGNTIYF. The CDR3 bases are TGTGCCAGCAGTACACAGTCTGGAAACACCATATATTTT. This chain links TRBV28 with TRBJ1-3; D unclear. The germline V gene encodes CDR1 MDHEN and CDR2 SYDVKM. V was trimmed by 5 bases and J by 1 base, leaving 6 bases between them. The CDR3 runs to 13 residues.

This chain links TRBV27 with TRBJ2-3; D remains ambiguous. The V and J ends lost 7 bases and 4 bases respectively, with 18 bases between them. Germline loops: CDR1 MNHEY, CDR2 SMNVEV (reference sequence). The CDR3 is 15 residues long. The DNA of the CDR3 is TGTGCCAGCAAGTTTGCAGGCCCCATCCCAGATACGCAGTATTTT. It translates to CASKFAGPIPDTQYF.

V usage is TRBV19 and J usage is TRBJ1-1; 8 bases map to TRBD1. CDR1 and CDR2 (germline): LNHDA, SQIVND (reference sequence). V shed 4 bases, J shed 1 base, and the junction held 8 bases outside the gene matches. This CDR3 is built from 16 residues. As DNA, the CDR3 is TGTGCCAGTAGTACCCGACAGGGGACGGGGAACACTGAAGCTTTCTTT. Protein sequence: CASSTRQGTGNTEAFF.

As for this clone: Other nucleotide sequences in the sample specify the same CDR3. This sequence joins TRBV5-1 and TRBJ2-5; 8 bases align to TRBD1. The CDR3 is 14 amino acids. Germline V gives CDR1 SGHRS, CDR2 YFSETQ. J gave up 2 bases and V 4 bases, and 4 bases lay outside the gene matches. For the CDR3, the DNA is TGCGCCAGCAGCCCAGGACAGGGTCAAGAGACCCAGTACTTC. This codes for CASSPGQGQETQYF.

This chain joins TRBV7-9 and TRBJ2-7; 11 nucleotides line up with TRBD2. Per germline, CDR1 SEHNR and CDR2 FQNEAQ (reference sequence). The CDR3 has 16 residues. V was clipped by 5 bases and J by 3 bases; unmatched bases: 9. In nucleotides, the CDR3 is TGTGCCAGCAGCCCCCAGACTAGCGGGGTATTCTACGAGCAGTACTTC. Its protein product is CASSPQTSGVFYEQYF.

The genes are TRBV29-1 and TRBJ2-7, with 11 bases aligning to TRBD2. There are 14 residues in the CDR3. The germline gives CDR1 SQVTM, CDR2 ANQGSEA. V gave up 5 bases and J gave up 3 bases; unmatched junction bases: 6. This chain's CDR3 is CSVRTSGSNYEQYF. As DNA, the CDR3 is TGCAGCGTTCGGACTAGCGGGTCAAACTACGAGCAGTACTTC.

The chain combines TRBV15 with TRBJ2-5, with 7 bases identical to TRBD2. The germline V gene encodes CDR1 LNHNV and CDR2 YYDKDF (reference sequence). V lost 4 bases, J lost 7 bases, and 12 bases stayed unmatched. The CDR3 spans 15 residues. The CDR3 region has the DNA TGTGCCACCAGCAAGGATTTGGGAGGGGAGGGGACCCAGTACTTC. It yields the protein CATSKDLGGEGTQYF.

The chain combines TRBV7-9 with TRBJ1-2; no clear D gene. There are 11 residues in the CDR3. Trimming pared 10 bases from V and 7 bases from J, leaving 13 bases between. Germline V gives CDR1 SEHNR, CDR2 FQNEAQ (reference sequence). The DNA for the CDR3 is TGTGCCACGAAAAAGTCGGGTGGCTACACCTTC. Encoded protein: CATKKSGGYTF.

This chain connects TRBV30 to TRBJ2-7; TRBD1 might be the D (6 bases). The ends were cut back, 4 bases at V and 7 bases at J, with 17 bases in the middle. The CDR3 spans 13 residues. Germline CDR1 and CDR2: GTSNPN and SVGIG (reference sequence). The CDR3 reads CAWNLVRGGEQYF. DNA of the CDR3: TGTGCCTGGAATTTGGTCAGGGGTGGGGAGCAGTACTTC.

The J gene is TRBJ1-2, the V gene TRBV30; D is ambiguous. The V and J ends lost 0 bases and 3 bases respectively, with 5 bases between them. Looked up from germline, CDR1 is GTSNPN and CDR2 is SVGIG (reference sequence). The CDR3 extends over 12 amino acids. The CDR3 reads CAWSVADYGYTF. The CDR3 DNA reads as TGTGCCTGGAGTGTTGCAGACTATGGCTACACCTTC.

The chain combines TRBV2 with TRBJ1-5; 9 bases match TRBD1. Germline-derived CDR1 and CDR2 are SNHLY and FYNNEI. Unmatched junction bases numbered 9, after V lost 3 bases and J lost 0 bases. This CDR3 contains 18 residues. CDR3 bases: TGTGCCAGCAGTGATAGCGGGACAGGGATTCATAGCAATCAGCCCCAGCATTTT. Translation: CASSDSGTGIHSNQPQHF.

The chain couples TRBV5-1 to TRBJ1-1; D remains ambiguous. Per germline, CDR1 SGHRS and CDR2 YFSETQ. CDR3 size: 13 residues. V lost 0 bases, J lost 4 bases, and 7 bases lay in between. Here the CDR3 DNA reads TGCGCCAGCAGCTTGGACGGAGGCACTGAAGCTTTCTTT. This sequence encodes CASSLDGGTEAFF.

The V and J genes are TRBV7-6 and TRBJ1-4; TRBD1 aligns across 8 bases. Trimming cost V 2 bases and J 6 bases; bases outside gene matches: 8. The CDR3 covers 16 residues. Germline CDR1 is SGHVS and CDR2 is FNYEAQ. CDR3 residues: CASSLSQGVGDEKLFF. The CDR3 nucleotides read TGTGCCAGCAGCTTATCACAGGGGGTTGGCGATGAAAAACTGTTTTTT.

The CDR3 sequence is CASSDVTSGRTDTQYF. In DNA, the CDR3 is TGTGCCAGCAGTGATGTGACTAGCGGTCGCACAGATACGCAGTATTTT. The chain carries TRBV6-1 and TRBJ2-3; the match to TRBD2 covers 9 bases. V lost 3 bases and J lost 1; bases outside the gene matches: 5. The CDR3 covers 16 residues. CDR1 and CDR2 from the germline V gene are MNHNS and SASEGT.

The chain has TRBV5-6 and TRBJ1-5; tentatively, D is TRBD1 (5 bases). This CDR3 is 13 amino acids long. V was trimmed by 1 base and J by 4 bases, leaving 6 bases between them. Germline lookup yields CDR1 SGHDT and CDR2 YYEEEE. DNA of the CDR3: TGTGCCAGCAGCTTGAGGGGTAATCAGCCCCAGCATTTT. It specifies CASSLRGNQPQHF.

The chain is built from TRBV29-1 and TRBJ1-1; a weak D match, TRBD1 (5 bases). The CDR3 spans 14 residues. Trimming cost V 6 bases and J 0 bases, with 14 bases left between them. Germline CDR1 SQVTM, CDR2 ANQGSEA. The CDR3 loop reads CSVLDSPMNTEAFF. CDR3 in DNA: TGCAGCGTCCTTGACAGTCCCATGAACACTGAAGCTTTCTTT.

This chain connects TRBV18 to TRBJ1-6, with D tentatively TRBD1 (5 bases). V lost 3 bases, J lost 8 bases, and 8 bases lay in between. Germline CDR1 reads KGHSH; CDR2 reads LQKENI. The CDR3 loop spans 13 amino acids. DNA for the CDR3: TGTGCCAGCTCACCGGGGCCGGATTCACCCCTCCACTTT. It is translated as CASSPGPDSPLHF.

Here the CDR3 reads CASSIGGLGNTEAFF. The DNA of the CDR3 is TGTGCCAGTAGTATAGGGGGGCTAGGGAACACTGAAGCTTTCTTT. The chain uses TRBV19 and TRBJ1-1; the D gene is possibly TRBD1 (6 bases). The CDR3 contains 15 residues. Germline values: CDR1 LNHDA, CDR2 SQIVND (reference sequence). V was pared by 1 base and J by 1 base, with 10 bases between.

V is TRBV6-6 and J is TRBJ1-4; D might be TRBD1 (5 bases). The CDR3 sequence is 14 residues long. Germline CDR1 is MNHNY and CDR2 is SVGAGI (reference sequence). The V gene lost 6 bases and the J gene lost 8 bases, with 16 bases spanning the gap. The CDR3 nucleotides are TGTGCCAGCAGCCAAGGGACTGCAGGGGAAAAACTGTTTTTT. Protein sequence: CASSQGTAGEKLFF.

The CDR3 DNA reads TGTGCCAGCAGCCAAGCGGGGGAGGCCAAAAACATTCAGTACTTC. Its protein is CASSQAGEAKNIQYF. This sequence joins TRBV4-2 and TRBJ2-4, with D perhaps TRBD2 (6 bases). V was trimmed by 1 base and J by 1 base, leaving 8 bases between them. The CDR3 contains 15 residues. Germline CDR1 and CDR2: LGHNA and YNFKEQ.

CDR3 nucleotides: TGCGCCAGCAGCCAAGCTAACAGGGGCTCTGGAAACACCATATATTTT. Its protein product is CASSQANRGSGNTIYF. This chain connects TRBV4-1 to TRBJ1-3; 7 bases match TRBD1. CDR3 length: 16 amino acids. Trimming removed 1 base from V and 0 bases from J; junction bases left unmatched: 3. CDR1 MGHRA and CDR2 YSYEKL come from the germline V gene.

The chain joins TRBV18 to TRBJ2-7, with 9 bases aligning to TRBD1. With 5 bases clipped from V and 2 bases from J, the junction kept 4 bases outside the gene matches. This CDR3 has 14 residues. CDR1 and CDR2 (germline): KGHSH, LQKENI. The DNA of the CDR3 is TGTGCCAGCTCAACCGGGACAGGGCCCTACGAGCAGTACTTC. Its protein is CASSTGTGPYEQYF.

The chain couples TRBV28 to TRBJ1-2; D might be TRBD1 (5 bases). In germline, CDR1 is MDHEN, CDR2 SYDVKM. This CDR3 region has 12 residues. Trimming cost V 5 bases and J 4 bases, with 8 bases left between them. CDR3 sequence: CASSPGFYGYTF. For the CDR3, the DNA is TGTGCCAGCAGTCCAGGGTTCTATGGCTACACCTTC.

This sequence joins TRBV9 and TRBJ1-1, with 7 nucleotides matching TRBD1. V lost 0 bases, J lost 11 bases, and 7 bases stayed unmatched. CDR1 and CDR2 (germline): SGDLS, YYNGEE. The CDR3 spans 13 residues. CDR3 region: CASSVAGDSRAFF. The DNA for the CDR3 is TGTGCCAGCAGCGTAGCGGGGGACAGCAGGGCTTTCTTT.

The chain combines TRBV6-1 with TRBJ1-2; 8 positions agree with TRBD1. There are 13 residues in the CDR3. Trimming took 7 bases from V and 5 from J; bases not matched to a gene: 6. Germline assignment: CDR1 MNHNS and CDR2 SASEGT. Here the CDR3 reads CASTLDREYGYTF. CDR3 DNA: TGTGCCAGCACTTTGGACAGGGAATATGGCTACACCTTC.

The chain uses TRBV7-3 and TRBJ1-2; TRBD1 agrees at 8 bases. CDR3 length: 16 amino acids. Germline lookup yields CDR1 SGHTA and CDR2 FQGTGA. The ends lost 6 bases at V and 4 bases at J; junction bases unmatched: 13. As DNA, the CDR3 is TGTGCCAGCAGTCCTGGACAGGGAGGATCTAGCTATGGCTACACCTTC. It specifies CASSPGQGGSSYGYTF.

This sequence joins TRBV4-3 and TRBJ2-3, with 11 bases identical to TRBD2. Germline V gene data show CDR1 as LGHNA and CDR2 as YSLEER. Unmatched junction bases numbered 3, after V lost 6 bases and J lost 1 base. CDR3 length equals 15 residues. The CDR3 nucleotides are TGCGCCAGCAGGTTGACTAGCGGGGGCACAGATACGCAGTATTTT. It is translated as CASRLTSGGTDTQYF.